This TCR beta chain was sequenced in a study of CD8+ T cells in alopecia areata. V was clipped by 1 base and J by 5 bases; unmatched bases: 13. The CDR3 length is 18 residues. Germline V gene data show CDR1 as MGHRA and CDR2 as YSYEKL. This clone was counted only a few times. The treatment was: oral pan-JAK inhibitor, 5-10 mg twice daily. Reverse transcribed after extraction, RNA yielded cDNA as the sequencing template. Profiled with immunoSEQ multiplex PCR; TCRdb holds only in-frame clones, not every one. The table records approximately 200,000 clones, approximately 40% of them present only once. The specimen comprised CD4+ T cells sorted from blood, sampled between weeks 36 and 40, from a patient treated with tofacitinib. The TCR sequence derives from a human donor with alopecia areata. This sequence joins TRBV4-1 and TRBJ2-2, with 7 nucleotides matching TRBD1. DNA of the CDR3: TGCGCCAGCAGCCAAGCAGGGATCAACAGGGGACAAACCGGGGAGCTGTTTTTT. Residues: CASSQAGINRGQTGELFF.